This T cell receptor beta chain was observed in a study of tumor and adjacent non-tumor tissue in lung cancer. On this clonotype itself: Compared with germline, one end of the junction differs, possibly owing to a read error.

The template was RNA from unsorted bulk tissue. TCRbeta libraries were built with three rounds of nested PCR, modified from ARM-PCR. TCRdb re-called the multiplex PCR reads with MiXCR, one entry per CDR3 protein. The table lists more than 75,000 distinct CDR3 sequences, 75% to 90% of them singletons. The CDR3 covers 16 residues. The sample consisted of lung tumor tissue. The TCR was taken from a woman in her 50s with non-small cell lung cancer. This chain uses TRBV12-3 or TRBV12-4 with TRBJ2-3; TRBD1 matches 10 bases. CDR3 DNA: TGTGCCAACAGTTTTAAGGGGACAGGGGGCACAGATACGCAGTATTTT. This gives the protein CANSFKGTGGTDTQYF.